A single sample gave rise to the 24 T cell receptor beta chains below, sequenced in a study of cytomegalovirus exposure and HLA in healthy donors. Here immunoSEQ multiplex PCR was the method, and the copy in TCRdb shows in-frame clones only, minus some. Of 300,000 to 450,000 clones listed, 86% are singletons. Material for sequencing was PBMCs. The source is a young woman in good health and CMV-seronegative.

The V call is TRBV9, the J call TRBJ2-1; 13 bases line up with TRBD2. CDR1 SGDLS and CDR2 YYNGEE come from the germline V gene. V lost 3 bases, J lost 0 bases, and 6 bases stayed unmatched. The CDR3 has 18 amino acids. CDR3 residues: CASSASRTSGSSYNEQFF. The CDR3, as DNA: TGTGCCAGCAGCGCATCACGGACTAGCGGGAGCTCCTACAATGAGCAGTTCTTC.

The V gene is TRBV9, the J gene TRBJ2-3; D uncertain. This CDR3 spans 14 amino acids. V lost 4 bases and J lost 2, with 11 bases in between. Germline V lookup: CDR1 SGDLS, CDR2 YYNGEE. Here the CDR3 reads CASSPNHNTDTQYF. The DNA of the CDR3 is TGTGCCAGCAGCCCAAATCACAACACAGATACGCAGTATTTT.

The chain recombines TRBV14 with TRBJ2-7; 7 bases align to TRBD2. V gave up 1 base and J gave up 2 bases; unmatched junction bases: 14. CDR3 size: 18 residues. Germline assignment: CDR1 SGHDN and CDR2 FVKESK. CDR3 sequence (DNA): TGTGCCAGCAGCCAAGTCCCGCGCGGGGGAATCGTTACCTACGAGCAGTACTTC. It yields the protein CASSQVPRGGIVTYEQYF.

V gene TRBV4-1 combines with J gene TRBJ2-1; 7 nucleotides match TRBD2. The CDR3 is 16 amino acids. V shed 1 base, J shed 8 bases, and the junction held 11 bases outside the gene matches. Germline V gene data show CDR1 as MGHRA and CDR2 as YSYEKL. The CDR3 DNA is TGCGCCAGCAGCCAAGTAGCGGGCTGGGGAGGGGATGAGCAGTTCTTC. This gives the protein CASSQVAGWGGDEQFF.

The rearrangement links TRBV15 to TRBJ2-5; D is unresolved. Germline-derived CDR1 and CDR2 are LNHNV and YYDKDF (reference sequence). V was trimmed by 3 bases and J by 2 bases, leaving 4 bases between them. This CDR3 is 12 amino acids long. The CDR3 loop is CATSRTQETQYF. The CDR3 DNA is TGTGCCACCAGCAGGACTCAAGAGACCCAGTACTTC.

In its sample, this clone was seen once. V is TRBV18 and J is TRBJ2-3; no firm D call. The CDR3 length is 13 residues. CDR1 and CDR2 from the germline V gene are KGHSH and LQKENI. V was shortened by 3 bases and J by 2 bases, with 6 bases between the two germline ends. CDR3 DNA sequence: TGTGCCAGCTCACCGTCTTACACAGATACGCAGTATTTT. Translation gives CASSPSYTDTQYF. Supplemented by reference TRBV18 and TRBJ2-3, the full variable domain reads NAGVMQNPRHLVRRRGQEARLRCSPMKGHSHVYWYRQLPEEGLKFMVYLQKENIIDESGMPKERFSAEFPKEGPSILRIQQVVRGDSAAYFCASSPSYTDTQYFGPGTRLTVL.

This sequence joins TRBV7-9 and TRBJ2-1; 14 bases agree with TRBD2. The CDR3 spans 17 residues. Looked up from germline, CDR1 is SEHNR and CDR2 is FQNEAQ (reference sequence). V was clipped by 4 bases and J by 8 bases; unmatched bases: 10. DNA of the CDR3: TGTGCCAGCAGCTCTCCTCCGGGACTAGCGGGGGTGGATGAGCAGTTCTTC. Its protein product is CASSSPPGLAGVDEQFF.

This clone came up a few times. The chain links TRBV5-1 to TRBJ1-5, with D hard to call. CDR3 size: 13 residues. CDR1 is SGHRS, CDR2 YFSETQ, per germline. V lost 0 bases and J lost 4, with 5 bases in between. In DNA form, the CDR3 reads TGCGCCAGCAGCTTGGACAGTAATCAGCCCCAGCATTTT. Amino acid sequence: CASSLDSNQPQHF.

This clone was detected once. The chain links TRBV6-5 to TRBJ1-1; no clear D. From germline, CDR1 is MNHEY and CDR2 SVGAGI. V was clipped by 4 bases and J by 7 bases, with 13 bases between them. The CDR3 length is 13 residues. The CDR3 sequence is CASSSGSGLEAFF. CDR3 sequence (DNA): TGTGCCAGCAGTTCGGGCAGCGGCCTTGAAGCTTTCTTT.

The DNA for the CDR3 is TGTGCCAGCTCAACAACGACAGGCGGTGTCCAGTACTTC. Amino acid sequence: CASSTTTGGVQYF. The rearrangement links TRBV18 to TRBJ2-5; D is perhaps TRBD1 (6 bases). The CDR3 sequence is 13 residues long. The germline gives CDR1 KGHSH, CDR2 LQKENI. The germline V and J ends were trimmed by 5 bases and 10 bases, with 17 bases remaining between them.

The J gene is TRBJ1-1, the V gene TRBV5-4; TRBD1 might be the D (5 bases). The V end was cut by 4 bases, the J end by 1 base, with 17 bases between. CDR3 size: 16 residues. CDR1 is SGHNT, CDR2 YYREEE, per germline (reference sequence). Here the CDR3 reads CASSPGKGHRNTEAFF. The CDR3 nucleotides are TGTGCCAGCAGCCCCGGAAAGGGGCATAGGAACACTGAAGCTTTCTTT.

The V and J genes are TRBV30 and TRBJ2-1; D is ambiguous. The CDR3 is 13 amino acids. Per the germline V gene, CDR1 is GTSNPN and CDR2 is SVGIG (reference sequence). The ends were cut back, 2 bases at V and 7 bases at J, with 12 bases in the middle. In DNA form, the CDR3 reads TGTGCCTGGAGTTGGGTCCGACAAAATGAGCAGTTCTTC. As protein: CAWSWVRQNEQFF.

With respect to this clone: This specimen includes other DNA sequences encoding the same CDR3. This chain joins TRBV27 and TRBJ2-7; D is possibly TRBD1 (6 bases). The CDR3 consists of 14 residues. V shed 2 bases and J shed 0 bases, with 8 bases lying between them. Per germline, CDR1 MNHEY and CDR2 SMNVEV (reference sequence). The CDR3: CASSLLGGSYEQYF. As DNA, the CDR3 is TGTGCCAGCAGTTTACTAGGGGGCTCCTACGAGCAGTACTTC.

The CDR3 protein is CASSEAGLGDNEQFF. CDR3 nucleotide sequence: TGTGCCAGCAGTGAAGCGGGACTAGGAGACAATGAGCAGTTCTTC. The rearrangement links TRBV2 to TRBJ2-1; the match to TRBD2 covers 8 bases. The trim removed 0 bases at V and 5 bases at J, leaving 3 bases unmatched. Germline V gene sequence: CDR1 SNHLY, CDR2 FYNNEI. CDR3 length equals 15 residues.

The chain links TRBV2 to TRBJ2-3, with a possible D match to TRBD2 (5 bases). Germline loops: CDR1 SNHLY, CDR2 FYNNEI. The CDR3 covers 13 residues. Trimming shortened V by 8 bases and J by 0 bases, and 9 bases separated the two germline ends. The CDR3 DNA is TGTGCCAGCGGGAGAGGTAGCACAGATACGCAGTATTTT. Translation: CASGRGSTDTQYF.

The gene calls are TRBV18 and TRBJ2-1, with a tentative D call TRBD1 (5 bases). Germline V gene data show CDR1 as KGHSH and CDR2 as LQKENI. Trimming removed 0 bases from V and 10 bases from J, with 16 bases in between. The CDR3 extends over 15 amino acids. CDR3 protein: CASSPPGQGRGEQFF. The DNA for the CDR3 is TGTGCCAGCTCACCACCGGGGCAGGGTAGGGGAGAGCAGTTCTTC.

In its sample, this clone was seen a few times. V usage is TRBV11-2 and J usage is TRBJ1-5; no definite D call. Trimming took off 4 bases at V and 7 bases at J, with 11 bases between the two ends. The length of the CDR3 is 13 residues. Germline V gene lookup returns CDR1 SGHAT and CDR2 FQNNGV. In DNA, the CDR3 is TGTGCCAGCAGCTCCTCGAGACTGCAGCCCCAGCATTTT. Amino acids: CASSSSRLQPQHF.

This clone was detected only once. The CDR3 region has the DNA TGTGCCAGTAAGGAGGGAACTTCTACCTACGAGCAGTACTTC. It encodes CASKEGTSTYEQYF. The chain uses TRBV19 and TRBJ2-7, with D maybe TRBD2 (6 bases). CDR3 length equals 14 residues. Germline CDR1 LNHDA, CDR2 SQIVND (reference sequence). V lost 7 bases to trimming and J lost 2 bases, with 15 bases between them.

The chain carries TRBV14 and TRBJ2-7; 10 positions match TRBD2. Germline V lookup: CDR1 SGHDN, CDR2 FVKESK. Unmatched junction bases numbered 3, after V lost 1 base and J lost 3 bases. The CDR3 spans 15 residues. Here the CDR3 reads CASSQAASGSYEQYF. The CDR3 DNA reads TGTGCCAGCAGCCAAGCGGCTAGCGGGAGCTACGAGCAGTACTTC. The full variable domain, in which reference TRBV14 and TRBJ2-7 provide the parts outside the CDR3, is EAGVTQFPSHSVIEKGQTVTLRCDPISGHDNLYWYRRVMGKEIKFLLHFVKESKQDESGMPNNRFLAERTGGTYSTLKVQPAELEDSGVYFCASSQAASGSYEQYFGPGTRLTVT.

The V and J genes are TRBV27 and TRBJ2-2; 11 bases match TRBD1. V gave up 5 bases and J gave up 0 bases; unmatched junction bases: 5. Germline lookup yields CDR1 MNHEY and CDR2 SMNVEV (reference sequence). This CDR3 contains 17 residues. The CDR3 DNA reads TGTGCCAGCAGTACCGGACAGGGGGCGGCGAACACCGGGGAGCTGTTTTTT. It translates to CASSTGQGAANTGELFF.

V usage is TRBV4-1 and J usage is TRBJ2-7, with D perhaps matching TRBD1 (5 bases). V shed 0 bases and J shed 4 bases, with 7 bases lying between them. The germline CDR1 and CDR2 sequences are MGHRA and YSYEKL. This CDR3 region has 13 residues. CDR3 sequence (DNA): TGCGCCAGCAGCCAAGATCGACAGTACGAGCAGTACTTC. Translated: CASSQDRQYEQYF.

This chain connects TRBV30 to TRBJ2-7; TRBD1 is a possible D gene (6 bases). The ends were cut back, 7 bases at V and 4 bases at J, with 11 bases in the middle. This CDR3 contains 11 residues. The germline CDR1 and CDR2 sequences are GTSNPN and SVGIG (reference sequence). This CDR3 reads CASIRGYEQYF. The CDR3 DNA sequence: TGTGCCTCAATTAGGGGGTACGAGCAGTACTTC.

The chain uses TRBV23-1 and TRBJ2-2; D perhaps matches TRBD2 (5 bases). TRBV23-1 is an ORF, with its function uncertain. CDR3 length: 13 amino acids. The DNA for the CDR3 is TGCGTCCCCCGCTCTTCGGGGACCGGGGAGCTGTTTTTT. Protein sequence: CVPRSSGTGELFF.

V and J are TRBV7-9 and TRBJ1-1, with no clear D. V dropped 5 bases and J dropped 6 bases, with 19 bases sitting between them. This CDR3 has 15 residues. Germline lookup yields CDR1 SEHNR and CDR2 FQNEAQ (reference sequence). CDR3 protein: CASSRTEHRNSEAFF. CDR3 DNA: TGTGCCAGCAGCCGAACCGAACACAGAAACTCTGAAGCTTTCTTT.